The entry below gives a single T cell receptor beta chain sequence along with its context. The antigen remains unidentified. The data are from a study of cytomegalovirus exposure and HLA in healthy donors. Overall study findings and caveats: Earlier analysis found most TCR beta V segments productive about 90% or about 30% of the time.

Germline loops: CDR1 SEHNR, CDR2 FQNEAQ (reference sequence). V was clipped by 1 base and J by 1 base; unmatched bases: 10. The CDR3 spans 18 residues. In the PCR, 60 Vbeta and 13 Jbeta primers were used. Data came from immunoSEQ multiplex PCR; TCRdb stores just in-frame clones and leaves some out. The data hold around 79,000 clones, with 73% observed a single time. The chain is built from TRBV7-9 and TRBJ1-2; 9 bases map to TRBD1. The sequenced sample was PBMCs. This clonotype originated in a woman aged 40-49 years in good health and CMV-seropositive. CDR3 nucleotide sequence: TGTGCCAGCAGCTTAGTTCTCTTTCACAGGGGGCTTAACTATGGCTACACCTTC. It codes for CASSLVLFHRGLNYGYTF.